Listed here are 16 T cell receptor beta chains from one sample, sequenced in a study of cytomegalovirus exposure and HLA in healthy donors. A multiplex PCR was run with 60 Vbeta primers and 13 Jbeta primers. Method: immunoSEQ multiplex PCR; TCRdb's copy keeps in-frame clones and lacks some. This table holds more than 95,000 clones, around 72% found once. Material: PBMCs. All receptors come from a young man in good health and CMV-seronegative.

The rearrangement links TRBV9 to TRBJ2-1; 7 bases align to TRBD2. This CDR3 spans 15 amino acids. The J segment lost 1 base and the V segment lost 3 bases, leaving 4 bases of the junction unmatched. In germline, CDR1 is SGDLS, CDR2 YYNGEE. CDR3 sequence reads: CASSDASGSYNEQFF. In DNA form, the CDR3 reads TGTGCCAGCAGCGACGCTAGCGGTTCCTACAATGAGCAGTTCTTC.

The chain is built from TRBV28 and TRBJ1-2; 8 bases fit TRBD1. The germline gives CDR1 MDHEN, CDR2 SYDVKM. J gave up 1 base and V 6 bases, and 10 bases lay outside the gene matches. CDR3 length: 16 residues. This CDR3 is CASRTPKDRGNYGYTF. DNA for the CDR3: TGTGCCAGCAGAACACCGAAAGACAGGGGTAACTATGGCTACACCTTC.

This clone was seen a single time. The rearrangement links TRBV7-3 to TRBJ2-3; 7 positions match TRBD2. CDR3 size: 15 residues. The J segment lost 3 bases and the V segment lost 2 bases, leaving 5 bases of the junction unmatched. Germline values: CDR1 SGHTA, CDR2 FQGTGA. The CDR3 DNA sequence: TGTGCCAGCAGCTTACTGGGCGGGGGTACAGATACGCAGTATTTT. Translated, it gives CASSLLGGGTDTQYF.

V gene TRBV12-5 combines with J gene TRBJ1-1, with 10 bases fitting TRBD1. Trimming took 7 bases from V and 0 from J; bases not matched to a gene: 11. CDR1 LGHNT and CDR2 FRNRAP come from the germline V gene. The CDR3 spans 17 residues. The CDR3 coding sequence is TGTGCTAGTGCCGCAATCCCGGGACAGGGGATGAACACTGAAGCTTTCTTT. Its protein is CASAAIPGQGMNTEAFF. Together with reference TRBV12-5 and TRBJ1-1, the CDR3 gives the full variable domain: DARVTQTPRHKVTEMGQEVTMRCQPILGHNTVFWYRQTMMQGLELLAYFRNRAPLDDSGMPKDRFSAEMPDATLATLKIQPSEPRDSAVYFCASAAIPGQGMNTEAFFGQGTRLTVV.

V gene TRBV9 combines with J gene TRBJ1-2; 7 bases agree with TRBD1. The ends lost 2 bases at V and 7 bases at J; junction bases unmatched: 5. There are 13 residues in the CDR3. CDR1 SGDLS and CDR2 YYNGEE come from the germline V gene. CDR3 nucleotides: TGTGCCAGCAGCGTGTACAGGGGAGGTGGCTACACCTTC. Protein: CASSVYRGGGYTF. The variable domain in full, completed from reference TRBV9 and TRBJ1-2, reads DSGVTQTPKHLITATGQRVTLRCSPRSGDLSVYWYQQSLDQGLQFLIQYYNGEERAKGNILERFSAQQFPDLHSELNLSSLELGDSALYFCASSVYRGGGYTFGSGTRLTVV.

The V call is TRBV4-1, the J call TRBJ2-2, with TRBD1 identical over 9 bases. CDR1 is MGHRA and CDR2 is YSYEKL in the germline V gene. There are 17 residues in the CDR3. V shed 4 bases, J shed 6 bases, and the junction held 12 bases outside the gene matches. CDR3 protein: CASSPHWTGDSPGELFF. For the CDR3, the DNA is TGCGCCAGCAGCCCCCATTGGACAGGGGATTCTCCCGGGGAGCTGTTTTTT.

This chain uses TRBV5-5 with TRBJ2-7, with a tentative D call TRBD1 (6 bases). From germline, CDR1 is SGHKS and CDR2 YYEKEE (reference sequence). V shed 0 bases and J shed 0 bases, with 10 bases lying between them. This CDR3 has 15 amino acids. CDR3 loop: CASSLVGTPSYEQYF. CDR3 bases: TGTGCCAGCAGCTTGGTAGGGACACCCTCCTACGAGCAGTACTTC.

The genes are TRBV18 and TRBJ1-2, with 8 bases matching TRBD1. The junction had 14 bases not matched to a gene; V was cut back by 5 bases and J by 0 bases. This CDR3 is built from 18 residues. The germline CDR1 and CDR2 sequences are KGHSH and LQKENI. Written as DNA, the CDR3 is TGTGCCAGCTCATCGACTCCCCCGGACAGGGCCGCTAACTATGGCTACACCTTC. Its protein product is CASSSTPPDRAANYGYTF.

The chain uses TRBV4-1 and TRBJ1-5; 8 nucleotides agree with TRBD1. V shed 4 bases and J 2 bases; nucleotides not matched to a gene: 1. Germline V gene lookup returns CDR1 MGHRA and CDR2 YSYEKL. The CDR3 loop spans 14 amino acids. CDR3 DNA: TGCGCCAGCAGCCCGACAGGGGGCAATCAGCCCCAGCATTTT. Its protein is CASSPTGGNQPQHF.

The chain links TRBV4-1 to TRBJ2-7, with 9 bases identical to TRBD1. The J segment lost 4 bases and the V segment lost 3 bases, leaving 10 bases of the junction unmatched. Germline-derived CDR1 and CDR2 are MGHRA and YSYEKL. The CDR3 totals 16 residues. The CDR3 loop is CASSHDEGQGVYEQYF. The CDR3 DNA reads as TGCGCCAGCAGCCACGACGAGGGACAGGGTGTTTACGAGCAGTACTTC.

The chain has TRBV5-6 and TRBJ2-7; possible D gene TRBD2, 6 bases. There are 13 residues in the CDR3. The V and J ends lost 3 bases and 10 bases respectively, with 17 bases between them. CDR1 is SGHDT and CDR2 is YYEEEE in the germline V gene. The CDR3: CASSYGGGNFQYF. The CDR3 region has the DNA TGTGCCAGCAGCTATGGGGGAGGCAATTTCCAGTACTTC.

The chain combines TRBV11-2 with TRBJ1-3; D uncertain. Looked up from germline, CDR1 is SGHAT and CDR2 is FQNNGV. This CDR3 contains 16 residues. Trimming pared 3 bases from V and 0 bases from J, leaving 12 bases between. The CDR3 loop is CASSFGRSFSGNTIYF. In DNA, the CDR3 is TGTGCCAGCAGCTTCGGCAGGTCCTTCTCTGGAAACACCATATATTTT.

There are a few counts of this clone. The V call is TRBV4-2, the J call TRBJ2-5; possible D gene TRBD2, 6 bases. Germline assignment: CDR1 LGHNA and CDR2 YNFKEQ. V lost 1 base and J 3 bases, leaving 15 bases between the germline ends. CDR3 length: 16 residues. CDR3 sequence (DNA): TGTGCCAGCAGCCAAGTACACGGGGGACCTAAAGAGACCCAGTACTTC. Its translation: CASSQVHGGPKETQYF.

This clone was recorded a few times. The chain is built from TRBV7-9 and TRBJ2-5; D is undetermined. Germline values: CDR1 SEHNR, CDR2 FQNEAQ (reference sequence). Trimming pared 5 bases from V and 2 bases from J, leaving 3 bases between. The CDR3 sequence is 11 residues long. This CDR3 is CASSLQETQYF. CDR3 DNA sequence: TGTGCCAGCAGCCTACAAGAGACCCAGTACTTC.

In its sample, this clone was seen a few times. Written as DNA, the CDR3 is TGTGCCAGCAGGCGGGACACCGGGGAGCTGTTTTTT. It encodes CASRRDTGELFF. The chain is built from TRBV9 and TRBJ2-2, with D perhaps TRBD2 (5 bases). CDR1 is SGDLS and CDR2 is YYNGEE in the germline V gene. V was cut by 5 bases and J by 3 bases, with 5 bases left in between. CDR3 size: 12 residues. Combining the CDR3 with reference TRBV9 and TRBJ2-2 gives the whole variable domain DSGVTQTPKHLITATGQRVTLRCSPRSGDLSVYWYQQSLDQGLQFLIQYYNGEERAKGNILERFSAQQFPDLHSELNLSSLELGDSALYFCASRRDTGELFFGEGSRLTVL.

V usage is TRBV7-6 and J usage is TRBJ2-2; D might be TRBD2 (5 bases). The CDR3 is 15 residues long. Germline CDR1 and CDR2: SGHVS and FNYEAQ. Trimming took off 5 bases at V and 4 bases at J, with 14 bases between the two ends. CDR3 amino acids: CASSPSPRGTGELFF. The CDR3 DNA sequence: TGTGCCAGCAGCCCCTCCCCTCGGGGCACCGGGGAGCTGTTTTTT.